The 23 T cell receptor beta chains below come from one sample, sequenced in a study of cytotoxic CD8 clonotypes in ibrutinib-treated CLL (dated by TCRdb to the early 2020s). Read against the paper, the sample's time point label means: around 2 years on ibrutinib. Library preparation employed the immunoSEQ multiplex PCR assay. As stored in TCRdb, this immuneACCESS dataset retains in-frame rearrangements with V and J assigned. A fraction of the clones does not appear; measured against another copy, unresolved V genes explain less than half of the discrepancy, and the remainder lacks a known reason. This sample comprises hundreds of thousands of clones, 70% of them detected only once. In total, the top ten clones hold roughly 14% of the sample. The sequenced sample was PBMCs, obtained after 24 months of ibrutinib treatment. The origin of the receptors is a human donor with chronic lymphocytic leukemia.

This chain joins TRBV11-1 and TRBJ2-7; D may match TRBD1 or TRBD2 (5 bases each). V dropped 3 bases and J dropped 2 bases, with 11 bases sitting between them. The CDR3 is 14 amino acids. Germline lookup yields CDR1 SGHAT and CDR2 FQDESV (reference sequence). CDR3 residues: CASSFGGSPYEQYF. CDR3 DNA: TGTGCCAGCAGCTTTGGGGGAAGCCCCTACGAGCAGTACTTC.

The chain has TRBV6-7 and TRBJ2-2, with 11 bases aligning to TRBD2. TRBV6-7 is an ORF for which the function is uncertain. V dropped 2 bases and J dropped 2; count of bases not matched to a gene: 1. There are 16 residues in the CDR3. CDR3 sequence: CASSYGTSGNTGELFF. As DNA, the CDR3 is TGTGCCAGCAGTTACGGGACTAGCGGAAACACCGGGGAGCTGTTTTTT.

The V call is TRBV19, the J call TRBJ1-4, with 9 bases matching TRBD1. V gave up 7 bases and J gave up 7 bases; unmatched junction bases: 7. This CDR3 region has 14 residues. In germline, CDR1 is LNHDA, CDR2 SQIVND (reference sequence). The CDR3 protein is CASIPTGGSEKLFF. In nucleotides, the CDR3 is TGTGCCAGTATCCCGACAGGGGGAAGTGAAAAACTGTTTTTT.

The chain links TRBV7-2 to TRBJ1-5, with no clear D. CDR1 is SGHTA, CDR2 FQGNSA, per germline. V gave up 1 base and J gave up 2 bases, with 9 bases separating them. This CDR3 has 15 residues. The CDR3 here is CASSLVRWGNQPQHF. CDR3 coding DNA: TGTGCCAGCAGCTTAGTTCGGTGGGGCAATCAGCCCCAGCATTTT.

The genes are TRBV9 and TRBJ2-1, with 13 bases identical to TRBD2. The germline V gene has CDR1 SGDLS and CDR2 YYNGEE. CDR3 length: 16 residues. V shed 4 bases, J shed 7 bases, and the junction held 8 bases outside the gene matches. The CDR3 loop is CASSMAGTSGMNEQFF. CDR3 coding DNA: TGTGCCAGCAGCATGGCCGGGACTAGCGGGATGAATGAGCAGTTCTTC.

The genes are TRBV19 and TRBJ2-7; 7 nucleotides match TRBD1. CDR3 length equals 15 residues. The trim removed 10 bases at V and 2 bases at J, leaving 14 bases unmatched. Germline CDR1 and CDR2: LNHDA and SQIVND (reference sequence). This CDR3 reads CATTKQTGETYEQYF. CDR3 DNA: TGTGCCACCACAAAACAAACAGGGGAGACCTACGAGCAGTACTTC.

The gene calls are TRBV30 and TRBJ2-3, with TRBD2 matching 12 bases. V shed 1 base, J shed 4 bases, and the junction held 9 bases outside the gene matches. The CDR3 totals 17 residues. The germline gives CDR1 GTSNPN, CDR2 SVGIG (reference sequence). Here the CDR3 DNA reads TGTGCCTGGAGTGGCCCTCAGACTAGCGGGAGAGCAGATACGCAGTATTTT. It yields the protein CAWSGPQTSGRADTQYF.

This clone was counted only a few times. The V and J genes are TRBV5-1 and TRBJ1-1, with D unclear. Germline lookup yields CDR1 SGHRS and CDR2 YFSETQ. The length of the CDR3 is 14 residues. Trimming took off 0 bases at V and 5 bases at J, with 11 bases between the two ends. Written as DNA, the CDR3 is TGCGCCAGCAGCTTGGGGACCCCGGGGACTGAAGCTTTCTTT. It yields the protein CASSLGTPGTEAFF.

The chain joins TRBV9 to TRBJ2-7, with D possibly TRBD1 on 6 matching bases. Trimming stripped 0 bases from V and 5 bases from J, with 12 bases between. CDR3 length equals 14 residues. Germline-derived CDR1 and CDR2 are SGDLS and YYNGEE. The CDR3 is CASSVAGQPNEQYF. The CDR3 bases are TGTGCCAGCAGCGTAGCTGGACAGCCTAACGAGCAGTACTTC.

V usage is TRBV19 and J usage is TRBJ2-7; TRBD1 matches 7 bases. Trimming took 10 bases from V and 3 from J; bases not matched to a gene: 9. This CDR3 has 13 residues. Per the germline V gene, CDR1 is LNHDA and CDR2 is SQIVND (reference sequence). The CDR3 spells CANPGAGGYEQYF. CDR3 bases: TGTGCCAATCCCGGAGCAGGGGGCTACGAGCAGTACTTC.

This sequence joins TRBV11-2 and TRBJ2-5; maybe TRBD1 (6 bases). CDR1 and CDR2 from the germline V gene are SGHAT and FQNNGV. CDR3 size: 16 residues. V shed 1 base and J shed 1 base, with 13 bases lying between them. The CDR3 nucleotides are TGTGCCAGCAGCTTAGGACCAGGACAGACCCAAGAGACCCAGTACTTC. This gives the protein CASSLGPGQTQETQYF.

A single count supports this clone. In the same sample, other DNA sequences code for this CDR3. The rearrangement joins TRBV19 to TRBJ2-5; D not resolved. CDR3 size: 11 residues. Trimming took off 6 bases at V and 5 bases at J, with 7 bases between the two ends. CDR1 and CDR2 (germline): LNHDA, SQIVND (reference sequence). CDR3 sequence reads: CASSKGETQYF. The DNA of the CDR3 is TGTGCCAGTAGCAAAGGGGAGACCCAGTACTTC.

The V and J genes are TRBV19 and TRBJ2-1; tentatively, D is TRBD2 (6 bases). Germline CDR1 LNHDA, CDR2 SQIVND (reference sequence). Between the trimmed V and J ends, which lost 4 bases and 4 bases, there was a span of 11 bases. The CDR3 has 14 residues. The CDR3, as DNA: TGTGCCAGTAGTACAAGCGGAGGGTACAATGAGCAGTTCTTC. It translates to CASSTSGGYNEQFF.

The V and J genes are TRBV5-4 and TRBJ2-3, with 11 bases identical to TRBD1. The CDR3 has 15 amino acids. The J segment lost 6 bases and the V segment lost 4 bases, leaving 7 bases of the junction unmatched. Germline CDR1 and CDR2: SGHNT and YYREEE (reference sequence). CDR3: CASSPLGQGDDTQYF. The CDR3 DNA reads as TGTGCCAGCAGCCCACTGGGACAGGGGGACGATACGCAGTATTTT.

For the CDR3, the DNA is TGTGCCAGCAGTTTTTATTCTGGGTACCGGGAGGGAACAAACGAGCAGTACTTC. Amino acid sequence: CASSFYSGYREGTNEQYF. The chain couples TRBV28 to TRBJ2-7, with TRBD2 matching 8 bases. V dropped 3 bases and J dropped 5; count of bases not matched to a gene: 18. The CDR3 has 18 amino acids. Germline V gives CDR1 MDHEN, CDR2 SYDVKM.

The count of this clone is one. V usage is TRBV5-1 and J usage is TRBJ1-1; 7 bases align to TRBD1. Trimming removed 0 bases from V and 3 bases from J; junction bases left unmatched: 8. The length of the CDR3 is 16 residues. CDR1 SGHRS and CDR2 YFSETQ come from the germline V gene. The CDR3: CASSLAGQIKYTEAFF. CDR3 sequence (DNA): TGCGCCAGCAGCTTGGCGGGACAGATTAAGTACACTGAAGCTTTCTTT.

The chain links TRBV6-6 to TRBJ1-1, with D tentatively TRBD1 (5 bases). Trimming pared 4 bases from V and 2 bases from J, leaving 14 bases between. The CDR3 runs 15 residues. The germline CDR1 and CDR2 sequences are MNHNY and SVGAGI (reference sequence). Here the CDR3 reads CASSSMTAENTEAFF. CDR3 DNA sequence: TGTGCCAGCAGTTCGATGACAGCAGAAAACACTGAAGCTTTCTTT.

The J gene is TRBJ2-5, the V gene TRBV5-4, with D unclear. CDR3 length equals 13 residues. Germline CDR1 and CDR2: SGHNT and YYREEE (reference sequence). V shed 3 bases and J shed 2 bases, with 8 bases lying between them. CDR3 coding DNA: TGTGCCAGCAGCTCCCAAACTCAAGAGACCCAGTACTTC. Residues: CASSSQTQETQYF.

This clone showed up just a few times. V gene TRBV30 combines with J gene TRBJ1-1, with D uncertain. Germline V gives CDR1 GTSNPN, CDR2 SVGIG (reference sequence). This CDR3 has 11 amino acids. The V gene lost 2 bases and the J gene lost 11 bases, with 12 bases spanning the gap. CDR3 sequence (DNA): TGTGCCTGGAGTCTAGACCTTAAGGCTTTCTTT. Translating gives CAWSLDLKAFF.

The chain employs TRBV7-8 and TRBJ2-1, with 9 bases lining up with TRBD1. With 5 bases clipped from V and 12 bases from J, the junction kept 11 bases outside the gene matches. The germline V gene encodes CDR1 SGHVS and CDR2 FQNEAQ. The CDR3 totals 14 residues. The CDR3 spells CASSPGGQGVRQFF. In DNA form, the CDR3 reads TGTGCCAGCAGCCCCGGGGGACAGGGAGTAAGGCAGTTCTTC.

This clone appeared a single time. The junction departs from the called germline gene at one end, perhaps through a read error. This CDR3 is CGSLGADEKTQYF. The DNA of the CDR3 is TGTGGCAGCCTTGGGGCGGACGAAAAGACCCAGTACTTC. V is TRBV7-9 and J is TRBJ2-5, with a possible D match to TRBD1 (5 bases). Germline CDR1 SEHNR, CDR2 FQNEAQ (reference sequence). The CDR3 is 13 amino acids. The full variable domain, rest sourced from reference TRBV7-9 and TRBJ2-5, is DTGVSQNPRHKITKRGQNVTFRCDPISEHNRLYWYRQTLGQGPEFLTYFQNEAQLEKSRLLSDRFSAERPKGSFSTLEIQRTEQGDSAMYLCGSLGADEKTQYFGPGTRLLVL.

CDR3 DNA sequence: TGTGCCAGTAGTATTCCCATTTCTCAGCCCCAGCATTTT. The encoded protein is CASSIPISQPQHF. The J gene is TRBJ1-5, the V gene TRBV19, with D unresolved. This CDR3 spans 13 amino acids. V lost 3 bases, J lost 6 bases, and 9 bases lay in between. Germline V gene data show CDR1 as LNHDA and CDR2 as SQIVND (reference sequence).

This clone was seen a few times. In nucleotides, the CDR3 is TGTGCCTGGGCCATCAGGGGTACTGAAGCTTTCTTT. Protein sequence: CAWAIRGTEAFF. This chain connects TRBV30 to TRBJ1-1, with a possible D match to TRBD1 (6 bases). Germline-derived CDR1 and CDR2 are GTSNPN and SVGIG (reference sequence). V was trimmed by 5 bases and J by 5 bases, leaving 12 bases between them. The CDR3 is made up of 12 amino acids.